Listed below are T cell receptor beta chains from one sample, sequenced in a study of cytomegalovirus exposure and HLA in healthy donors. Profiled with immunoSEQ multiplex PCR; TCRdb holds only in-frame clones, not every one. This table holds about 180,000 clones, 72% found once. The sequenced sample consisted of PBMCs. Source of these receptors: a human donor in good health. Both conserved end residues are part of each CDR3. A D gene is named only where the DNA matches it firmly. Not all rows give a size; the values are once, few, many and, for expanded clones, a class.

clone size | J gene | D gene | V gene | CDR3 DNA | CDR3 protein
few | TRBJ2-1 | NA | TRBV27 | TGTGCCAGCAGTCCCCCCCTGACAGACTACAATGAGCAGTTCTTC | CASSPPLTDYNEQFF
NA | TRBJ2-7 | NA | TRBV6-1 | TGTGCCAGCAACTACCCCATGACGGAATACGAGCAGTACTTC | CASNYPMTEYEQYF
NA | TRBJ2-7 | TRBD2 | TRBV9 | TGTGCCAGCAGCGTAAGCGGGGCCTCCTACGAGCAGTACTTC | CASSVSGASYEQYF
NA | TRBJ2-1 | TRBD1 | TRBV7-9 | TGTGCCAGCAGCTTATATTCAGGGGGCATGGATGAGCAGTTCTTC | CASSLYSGGMDEQFF
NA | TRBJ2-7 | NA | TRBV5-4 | TGTGCCAGCAGCCCTTCTTTGATAGGGGGAGAGACCTACGAGCAGTACTTC | CASSPSLIGGETYEQYF
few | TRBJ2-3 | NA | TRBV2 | TGTGCCAGACTAAGCACAGATACGCAGTATTTT | CARLSTDTQYF
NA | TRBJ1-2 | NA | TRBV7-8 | TGTGCCAGCAGCTTAAGGGGTATGGATTATGGCTACACCTTC | CASSLRGMDYGYTF
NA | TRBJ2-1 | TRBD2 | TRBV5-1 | TGCGCCAGCAGCGCGACTAGCGGGGGCCGCGGGGACAATGAGCAGTTCTTC | CASSATSGGRGDNEQFF
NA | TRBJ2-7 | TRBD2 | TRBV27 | TGTGCCAGCAGTGTCCGGGGGGGAAGCTCCTACGAGCAGTACTTC | CASSVRGGSSYEQYF
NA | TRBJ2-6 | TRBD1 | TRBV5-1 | TGCGCCAGCAGCCCCATACCGGGACAGAGCTCTGGGGCCAACGTCCTGACTTTC | CASSPIPGQSSGANVLTF
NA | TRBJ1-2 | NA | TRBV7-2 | TGTGCCAGCAGCTTAAGGGGTTATGGCTACACCTTC | CASSLRGYGYTF
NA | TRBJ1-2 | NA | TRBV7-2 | TGTGCCAGCAGCTCTAGGGAGGCTGGCTACACCTTC | CASSSREAGYTF
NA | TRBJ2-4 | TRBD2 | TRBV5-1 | TGCGCCAGCAGCTTGTTAGGAGGACTAGCGGGCCTAGCCAAAAACATTCAGTACTTC | CASSLLGGLAGLAKNIQYF
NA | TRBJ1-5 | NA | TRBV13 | TGTGCCAGCAGCCCCCAGGGGAATCAGCCCCAGCATTTT | CASSPQGNQPQHF
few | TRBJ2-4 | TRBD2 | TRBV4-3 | TGCGCCAGCAGCCACTACCCAGGGACTAGCGGGGGGGCGGGAAACATTCAGTACTTC | CASSHYPGTSGGAGNIQYF
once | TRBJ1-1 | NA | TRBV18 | TGTGCCAGCTCAGGCAGTTTGTACGAAGCTTTCTTT | CASSGSLYEAFF
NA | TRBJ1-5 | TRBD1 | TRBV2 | TGTGCCAGCAGTAAGGGACAGGAGAATCAGCCCCAGCATTTT | CASSKGQENQPQHF
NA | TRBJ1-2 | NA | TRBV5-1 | TGCGCCAGCAGCTCGCAGGGAATGGATGGCTACACCTTC | CASSSQGMDGYTF
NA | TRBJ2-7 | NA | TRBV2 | TGTGCCAGCGTTTTGGGAGAAACAAGCTCCTACGAGCAGTACTTC | CASVLGETSSYEQYF
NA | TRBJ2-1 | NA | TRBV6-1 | TGTGCCAGCAGTGAAGCAGGAGCAGGGGAAGGTGAGCAGTTCTTC | CASSEAGAGEGEQFF
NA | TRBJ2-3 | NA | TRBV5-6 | TGTGCCAGCAGCTTGTACAGATCCACAGATACGCAGTATTTT | CASSLYRSTDTQYF
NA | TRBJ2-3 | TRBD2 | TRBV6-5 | TGTGCCAGCAGTTACTCGTTTAGCGGGGGGGGAGATACGCAGTATTTT | CASSYSFSGGGDTQYF
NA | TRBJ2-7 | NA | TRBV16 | TGTGCCAGCAGCCAATCCCTCACATCCTACGAGCAGTACTTC | CASSQSLTSYEQYF
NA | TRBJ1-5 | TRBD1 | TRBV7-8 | TGTGCCAGCAGCGATACAGGGGTAGGTCAGCCCCAGCATTTT | CASSDTGVGQPQHF
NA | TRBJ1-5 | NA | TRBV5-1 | TGCGCCAGCAGCTTGGGCCAGCAGGATCAGCCCCAGCATTTT | CASSLGQQDQPQHF
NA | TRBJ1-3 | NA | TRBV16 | TGTGCCAGCAGACAGATCGACGGAAACACCATATATTTT | CASRQIDGNTIYF
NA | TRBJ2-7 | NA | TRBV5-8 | TGTGCCAGCAGCCTGGACGGGACCTACGAGCAGTACTTC | CASSLDGTYEQYF
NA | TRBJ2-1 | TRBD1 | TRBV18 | TGTGCCAGCTCACCACGGAGACAGGGGGCACACAATGAGCAGTTCTTC | CASSPRRQGAHNEQFF
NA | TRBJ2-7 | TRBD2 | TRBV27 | TGTGCCAGCAGTTCGGGACTAGCGGCCTACGAGCAGTACTTC | CASSSGLAAYEQYF
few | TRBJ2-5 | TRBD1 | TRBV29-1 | TGCAGCGAAAACAGGGGGCTAGGGGAGACCCAGTACTTC | CSENRGLGETQYF
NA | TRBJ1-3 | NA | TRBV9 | TGTGCCAGCAGCGTAGCGGCAGGGAATGCGATGGGTGGAAACACCATATATTTT | CASSVAAGNAMGGNTIYF
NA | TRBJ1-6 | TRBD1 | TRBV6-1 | TGTGCCAGCAGTGAAATTCGGACAGGCAATAATTCACCCCTCCACTTT | CASSEIRTGNNSPLHF
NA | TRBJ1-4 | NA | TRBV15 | TGTGCCACCAGCAGAGATCGGAGGGGTGAAAAACTGTTTTTT | CATSRDRRGEKLFF
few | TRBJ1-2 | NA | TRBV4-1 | TGCGCCAGCAGCCAGAGGACACGGTTGAACGGCTACACCTTC | CASSQRTRLNGYTF
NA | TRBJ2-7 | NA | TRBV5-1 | TGCGCCAGCAGCTTGGGCGGGATGGGGTACGAGCAGTACTTC | CASSLGGMGYEQYF
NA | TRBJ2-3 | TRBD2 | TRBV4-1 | TGCGCCAGCAGCCAATGGTCAGGGCGGGGGGATACGCAGTATTTT | CASSQWSGRGDTQYF
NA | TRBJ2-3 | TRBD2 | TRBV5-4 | TGTGCCAGCAGCACCAGTAGCGGGGGGGTCGGGGATACGCAGTATTTT | CASSTSSGGVGDTQYF
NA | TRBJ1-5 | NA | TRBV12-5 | TGTGCTAGTGGTTTGTCTGGCACAGGGAACCAGCCCCAGCATTTT | CASGLSGTGNQPQHF
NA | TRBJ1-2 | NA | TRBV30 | TGTGCCTGGAGTATTACGCCGGGGGTGGCTGATGGCTACACCTTC | CAWSITPGVADGYTF
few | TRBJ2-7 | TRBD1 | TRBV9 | TGTGCCAGCAGCCTGCGGACAGGGCTCGAGCAGTACTTC | CASSLRTGLEQYF
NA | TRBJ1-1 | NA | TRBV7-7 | TGTGCTAGCAGCTTAGGAACACGGGACATCCCGAGACAGAACACTGAAGCTTTCTTT | CASSLGTRDIPRQNTEAFF
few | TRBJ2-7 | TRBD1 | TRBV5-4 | TGTGCCAGCAGCCGGGACAGTTACGAGCAGTACTTC | CASSRDSYEQYF